This entry features one T cell receptor (beta chain) sequence. Its specificity is not known. The protocol was immunoSEQ multiplex PCR, while the TCRdb copy is restricted to in-frame clones and leaves out a portion. Among 140,000 or so clones, 88% were seen once, and the ten largest hold approximately 2.8%. This specimen comes from a study of T cell responses to AZD1222 COVID-19 vaccine. Trimming took 1 base from V and 0 from J, leaving 14 bases between them. The CDR3 contains 16 residues. Looked up from germline, CDR1 is SGHNT and CDR2 is YYREEE (reference sequence). Broader study findings: Donors were largely white British and mainly female; clonal diversity was possibly underestimated.

The rearrangement links TRBV5-4 to TRBJ2-7, with D possibly being TRBD2 (5 bases). The clonotype originates from an adult who received the AZD1222 COVID-19 vaccine. Specimen: peripheral blood, collected 28 days after the second AZD1222 dose. The CDR3 is CASSLSGHWGSYEQYF. For the CDR3, the DNA is TGTGCCAGCAGCTTGAGCGGCCACTGGGGCTCCTACGAGCAGTACTTC.